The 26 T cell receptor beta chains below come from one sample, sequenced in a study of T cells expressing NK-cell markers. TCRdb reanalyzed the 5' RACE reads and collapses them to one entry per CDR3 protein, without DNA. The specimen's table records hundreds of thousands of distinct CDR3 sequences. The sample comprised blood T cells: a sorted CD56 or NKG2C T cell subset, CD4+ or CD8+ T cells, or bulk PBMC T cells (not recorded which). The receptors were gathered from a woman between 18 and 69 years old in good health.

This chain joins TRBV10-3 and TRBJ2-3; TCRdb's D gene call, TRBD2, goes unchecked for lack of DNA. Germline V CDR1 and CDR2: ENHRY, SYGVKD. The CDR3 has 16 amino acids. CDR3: CAISVGLAQSTDTQYF.

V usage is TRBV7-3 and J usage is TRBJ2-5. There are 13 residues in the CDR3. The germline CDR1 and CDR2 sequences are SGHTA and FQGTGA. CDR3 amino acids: CASSSSILETQYF.

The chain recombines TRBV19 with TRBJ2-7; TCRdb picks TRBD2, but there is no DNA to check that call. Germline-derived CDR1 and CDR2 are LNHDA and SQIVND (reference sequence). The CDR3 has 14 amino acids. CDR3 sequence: CASSMGLSSYEQYF.

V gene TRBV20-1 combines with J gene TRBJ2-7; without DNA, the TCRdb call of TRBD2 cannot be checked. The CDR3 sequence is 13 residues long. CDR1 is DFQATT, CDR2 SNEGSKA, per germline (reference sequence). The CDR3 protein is CSARGRSVYEQYF.

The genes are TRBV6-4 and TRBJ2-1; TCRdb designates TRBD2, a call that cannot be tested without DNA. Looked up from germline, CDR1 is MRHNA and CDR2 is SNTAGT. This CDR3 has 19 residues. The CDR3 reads CASSDTMREGWRSYNEQFF.

CDR3 in amino acids: CSVNEREGPKNIQYF. This chain joins TRBV29-1 and TRBJ2-4; the TCRdb D gene call, TRBD2, has no DNA to confirm it. The germline V gene encodes CDR1 SQVTM and CDR2 ANQGSEA. This CDR3 contains 15 residues.

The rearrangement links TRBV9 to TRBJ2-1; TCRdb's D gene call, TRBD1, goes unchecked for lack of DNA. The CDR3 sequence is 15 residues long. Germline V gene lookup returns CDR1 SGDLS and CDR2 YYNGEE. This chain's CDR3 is CASSPDTSSYNEQFF. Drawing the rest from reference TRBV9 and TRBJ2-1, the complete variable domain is DSGVTQTPKHLITATGQRVTLRCSPRSGDLSVYWYQQSLDQGLQFLIQYYNGEERAKGNILERFSAQQFPDLHSELNLSSLELGDSALYFCASSPDTSSYNEQFFGPGTRLTVL.

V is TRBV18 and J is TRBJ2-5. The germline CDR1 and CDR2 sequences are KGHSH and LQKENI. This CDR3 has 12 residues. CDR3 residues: CASSTTSETQYF.

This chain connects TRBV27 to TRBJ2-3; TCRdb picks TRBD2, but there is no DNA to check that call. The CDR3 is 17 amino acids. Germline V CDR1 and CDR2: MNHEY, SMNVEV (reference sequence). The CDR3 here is CASSSLPAGVRADTQYF.

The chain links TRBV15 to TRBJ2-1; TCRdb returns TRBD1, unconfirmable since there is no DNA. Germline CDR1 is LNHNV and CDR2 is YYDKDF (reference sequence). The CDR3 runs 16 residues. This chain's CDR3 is CATSSDSGRYYNEQFF.

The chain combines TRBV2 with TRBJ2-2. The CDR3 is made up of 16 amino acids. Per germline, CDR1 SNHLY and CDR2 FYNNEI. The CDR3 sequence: CASSEAERSGTGELFF.

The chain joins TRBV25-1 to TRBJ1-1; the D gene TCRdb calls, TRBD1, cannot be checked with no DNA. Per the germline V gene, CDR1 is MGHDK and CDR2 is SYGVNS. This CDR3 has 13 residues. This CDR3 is CASRDREYTEAFF.

CDR3 loop: CAISVRLADTGELFF. V gene TRBV10-3 combines with J gene TRBJ2-2. The CDR3 contains 15 residues. Germline V gene sequence: CDR1 ENHRY, CDR2 SYGVKD.

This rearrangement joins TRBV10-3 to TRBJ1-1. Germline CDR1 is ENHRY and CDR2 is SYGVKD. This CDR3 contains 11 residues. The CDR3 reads CAISDNTEAFF.

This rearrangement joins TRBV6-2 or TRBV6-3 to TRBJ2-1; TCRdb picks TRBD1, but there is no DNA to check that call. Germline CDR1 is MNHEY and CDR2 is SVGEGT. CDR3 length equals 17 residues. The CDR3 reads CASSSAPGVISYNEQFF.

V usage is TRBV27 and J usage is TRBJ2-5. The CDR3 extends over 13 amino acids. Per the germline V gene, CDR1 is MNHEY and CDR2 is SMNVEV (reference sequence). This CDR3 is CASSSLDQETQYF.

This chain's CDR3 is CSASPPGDAFF. V and J are TRBV20-1 and TRBJ1-1; the TRBD1 assignment by TCRdb is unverifiable without DNA. The germline CDR1 and CDR2 sequences are DFQATT and SNEGSKA (reference sequence). This CDR3 spans 11 amino acids.

Here the CDR3 reads CASSYSKGLSRYEQFF. The J gene is TRBJ2-1, the V gene TRBV6-2 or TRBV6-3; there is no DNA to check the TCRdb D call of TRBD2. Germline V gives CDR1 MNHEY, CDR2 SVGEGT. CDR3 length: 16 amino acids.

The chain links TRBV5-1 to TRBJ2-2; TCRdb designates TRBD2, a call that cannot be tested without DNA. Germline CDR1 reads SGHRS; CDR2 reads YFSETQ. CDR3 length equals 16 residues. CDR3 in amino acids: CASSLVLAVNTGELFF.

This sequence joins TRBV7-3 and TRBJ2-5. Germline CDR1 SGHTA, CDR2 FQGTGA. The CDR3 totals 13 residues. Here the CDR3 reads CASSLSHQETQYF.

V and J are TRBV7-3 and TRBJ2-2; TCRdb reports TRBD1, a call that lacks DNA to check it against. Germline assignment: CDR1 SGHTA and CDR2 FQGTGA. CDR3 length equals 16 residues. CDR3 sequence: CASSPTGGRGTGELFF.

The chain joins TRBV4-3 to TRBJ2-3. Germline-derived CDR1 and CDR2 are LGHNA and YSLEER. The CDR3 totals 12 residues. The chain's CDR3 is CASSQDWGTQYF.

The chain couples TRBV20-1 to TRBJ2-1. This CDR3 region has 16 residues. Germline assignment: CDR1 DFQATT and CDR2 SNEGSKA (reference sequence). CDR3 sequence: CSARDLVTSAYNEQFF.

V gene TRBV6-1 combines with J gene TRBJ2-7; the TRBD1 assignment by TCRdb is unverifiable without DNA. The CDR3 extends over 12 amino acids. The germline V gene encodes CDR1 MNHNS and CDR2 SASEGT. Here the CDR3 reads CASSRDAYEQYF.

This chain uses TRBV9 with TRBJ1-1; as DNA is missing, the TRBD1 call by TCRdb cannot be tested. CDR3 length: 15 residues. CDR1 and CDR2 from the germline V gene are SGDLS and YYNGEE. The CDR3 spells CASSVGGPADTEAFF.

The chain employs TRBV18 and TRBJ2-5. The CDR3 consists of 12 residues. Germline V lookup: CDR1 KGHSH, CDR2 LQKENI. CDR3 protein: CASSTKVETQYF. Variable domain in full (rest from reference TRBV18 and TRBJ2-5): NAGVMQNPRHLVRRRGQEARLRCSPMKGHSHVYWYRQLPEEGLKFMVYLQKENIIDESGMPKERFSAEFPKEGPSILRIQQVVRGDSAAYFCASSTKVETQYFGPGTRLLVL.